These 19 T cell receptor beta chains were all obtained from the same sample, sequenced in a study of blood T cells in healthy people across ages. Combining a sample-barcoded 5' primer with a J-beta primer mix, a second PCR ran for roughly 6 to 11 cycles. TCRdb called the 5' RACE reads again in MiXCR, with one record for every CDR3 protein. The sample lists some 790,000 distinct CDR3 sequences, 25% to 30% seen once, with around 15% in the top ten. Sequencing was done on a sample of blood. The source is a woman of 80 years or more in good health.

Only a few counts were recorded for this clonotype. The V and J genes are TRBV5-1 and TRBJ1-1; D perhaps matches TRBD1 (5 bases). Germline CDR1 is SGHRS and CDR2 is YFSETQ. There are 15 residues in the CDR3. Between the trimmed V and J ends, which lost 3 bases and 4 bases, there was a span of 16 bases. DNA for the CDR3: TGCGCCAGCAGCTCCCGAAGCAGGGCGAGCACTGAAGCTTTCTTT. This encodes CASSSRSRASTEAFF.

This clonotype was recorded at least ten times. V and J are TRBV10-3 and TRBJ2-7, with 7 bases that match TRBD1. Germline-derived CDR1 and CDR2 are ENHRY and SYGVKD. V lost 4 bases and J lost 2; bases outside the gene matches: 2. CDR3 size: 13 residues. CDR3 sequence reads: CAISGGQAYEQYF. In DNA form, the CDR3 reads TGTGCCATCAGTGGAGGACAGGCCTACGAGCAGTACTTC.

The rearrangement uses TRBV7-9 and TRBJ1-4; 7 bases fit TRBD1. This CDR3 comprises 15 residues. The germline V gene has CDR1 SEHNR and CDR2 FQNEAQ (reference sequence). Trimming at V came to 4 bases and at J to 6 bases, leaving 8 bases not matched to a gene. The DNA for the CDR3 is TGTGCCAGCAGCTCCCCTGACAGGGAATATGAAAAACTGTTTTTT. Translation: CASSSPDREYEKLFF.

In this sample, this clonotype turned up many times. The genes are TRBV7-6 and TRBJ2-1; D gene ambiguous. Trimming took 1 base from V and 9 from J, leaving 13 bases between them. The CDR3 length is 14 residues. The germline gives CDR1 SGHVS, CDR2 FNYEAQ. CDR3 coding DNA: TGTGCCAGCAGCTTAGGGCCCTCCGCCAGTGAGCAGTTCTTC. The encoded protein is CASSLGPSASEQFF.

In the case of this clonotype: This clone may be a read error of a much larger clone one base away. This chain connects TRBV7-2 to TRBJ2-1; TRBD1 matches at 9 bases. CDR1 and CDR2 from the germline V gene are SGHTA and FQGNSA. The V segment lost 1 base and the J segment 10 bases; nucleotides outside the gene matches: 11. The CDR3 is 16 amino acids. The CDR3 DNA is TGTGCCAGCAGCTTAGGTCGGGACAGGGTAAAAAGGGAGCAGTTCTTC. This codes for CASSLGRDRVKREQFF.

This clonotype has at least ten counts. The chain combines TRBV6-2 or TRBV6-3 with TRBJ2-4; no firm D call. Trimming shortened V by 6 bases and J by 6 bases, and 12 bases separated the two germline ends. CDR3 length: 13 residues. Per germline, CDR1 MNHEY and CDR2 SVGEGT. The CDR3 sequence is CASRGTQRNIQYF. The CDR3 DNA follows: TGTGCCAGCAGGGGAACGCAGAGAAACATTCAGTACTTC.

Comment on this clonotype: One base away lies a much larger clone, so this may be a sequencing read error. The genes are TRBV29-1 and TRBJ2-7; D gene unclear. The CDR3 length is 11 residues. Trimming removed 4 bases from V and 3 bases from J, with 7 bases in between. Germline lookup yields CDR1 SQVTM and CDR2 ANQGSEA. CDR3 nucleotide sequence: TGCAGCGTTGGAGAGATCTACGAGCAGTACTTC. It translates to CSVGEIYEQYF.

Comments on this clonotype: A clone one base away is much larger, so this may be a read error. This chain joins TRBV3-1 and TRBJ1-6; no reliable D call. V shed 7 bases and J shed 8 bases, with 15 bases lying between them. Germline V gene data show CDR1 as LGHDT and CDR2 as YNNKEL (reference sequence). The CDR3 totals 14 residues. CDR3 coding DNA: TGTGCCAGCATCCATACAGTGGGAGATTCACCCCTCCACTTT. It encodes CASIHTVGDSPLHF. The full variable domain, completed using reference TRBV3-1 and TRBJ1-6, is DTAVSQTPKYLVTQMGNDKSIKCEQNLGHDTMYWYKQDSKKFLKIMFSYNNKELIINETVPNRFSPKSPDKAHLNLHINSLELGDSAVYFCASIHTVGDSPLHFGNGTRLTVT.

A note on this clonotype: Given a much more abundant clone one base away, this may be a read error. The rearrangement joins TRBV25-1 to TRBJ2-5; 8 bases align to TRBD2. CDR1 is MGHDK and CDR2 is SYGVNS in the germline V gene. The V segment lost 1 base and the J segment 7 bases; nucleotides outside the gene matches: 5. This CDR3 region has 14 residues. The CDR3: CASSESGGAGTQYF. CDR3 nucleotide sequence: TGTGCCAGCAGTGAATCGGGAGGGGCCGGGACCCAGTACTTC.

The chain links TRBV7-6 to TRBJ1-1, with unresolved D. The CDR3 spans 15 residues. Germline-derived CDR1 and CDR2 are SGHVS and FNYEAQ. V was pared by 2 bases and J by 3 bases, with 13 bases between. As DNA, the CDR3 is TGTGCCAGCAGCTTACGGGCGGCTTCTGACACTGAAGCTTTCTTT. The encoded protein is CASSLRAASDTEAFF.

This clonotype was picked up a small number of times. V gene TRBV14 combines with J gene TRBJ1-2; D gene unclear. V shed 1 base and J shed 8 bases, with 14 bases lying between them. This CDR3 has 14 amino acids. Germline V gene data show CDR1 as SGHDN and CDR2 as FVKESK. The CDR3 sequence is CASSQGGTRRGYTF. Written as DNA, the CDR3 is TGTGCCAGCAGCCAAGGAGGTACCCGGAGGGGCTACACCTTC.

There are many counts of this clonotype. The CDR3 DNA is TGTGCCAGCAGCATCCGGGACTTGGCCTACAATGAGCAGTTCTTC. This codes for CASSIRDLAYNEQFF. The chain combines TRBV7-2 with TRBJ2-1; maybe TRBD2 (6 bases). Per germline, CDR1 SGHTA and CDR2 FQGNSA. The CDR3 contains 15 residues. Trimming removed 5 bases from V and 2 bases from J, with 13 bases in between.

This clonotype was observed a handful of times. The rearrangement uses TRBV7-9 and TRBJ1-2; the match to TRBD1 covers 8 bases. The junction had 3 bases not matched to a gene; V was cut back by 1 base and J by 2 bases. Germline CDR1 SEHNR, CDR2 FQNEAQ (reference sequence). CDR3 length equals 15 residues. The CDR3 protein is CASSLGQGQNYGYTF. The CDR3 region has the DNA TGTGCCAGCAGCTTAGGACAGGGGCAGAACTATGGCTACACCTTC. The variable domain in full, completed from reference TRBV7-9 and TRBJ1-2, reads DTGVSQNPRHKITKRGQNVTFRCDPISEHNRLYWYRQTLGQGPEFLTYFQNEAQLEKSRLLSDRFSAERPKGSFSTLEIQRTEQGDSAMYLCASSLGQGQNYGYTFGSGTRLTVV.

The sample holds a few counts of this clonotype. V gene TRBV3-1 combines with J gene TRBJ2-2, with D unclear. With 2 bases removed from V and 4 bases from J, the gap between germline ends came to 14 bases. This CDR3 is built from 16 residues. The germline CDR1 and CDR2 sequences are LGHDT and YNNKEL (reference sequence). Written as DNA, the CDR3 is TGTGCCAGCAGCCAATCACGTGCCCAATTCACCGGGGAGCTGTTTTTT. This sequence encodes CASSQSRAQFTGELFF. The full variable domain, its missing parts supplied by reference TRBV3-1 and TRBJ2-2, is DTAVSQTPKYLVTQMGNDKSIKCEQNLGHDTMYWYKQDSKKFLKIMFSYNNKELIINETVPNRFSPKSPDKAHLNLHINSLELGDSAVYFCASSQSRAQFTGELFFGEGSRLTVL.

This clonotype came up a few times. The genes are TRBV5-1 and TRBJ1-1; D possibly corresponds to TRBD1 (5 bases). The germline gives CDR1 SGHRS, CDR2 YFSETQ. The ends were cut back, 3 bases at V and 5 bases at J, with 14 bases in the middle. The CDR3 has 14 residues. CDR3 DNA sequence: TGCGCCAGCAGCTCTTCAGGGAGAACAACTGAAGCTTTCTTT. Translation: CASSSSGRTTEAFF.

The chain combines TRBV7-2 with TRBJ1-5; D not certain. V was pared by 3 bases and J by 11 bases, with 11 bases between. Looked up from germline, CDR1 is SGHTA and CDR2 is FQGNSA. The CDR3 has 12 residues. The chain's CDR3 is CASSFMFSAQHF. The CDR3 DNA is TGTGCCAGCAGCTTTATGTTTTCTGCCCAGCATTTT.

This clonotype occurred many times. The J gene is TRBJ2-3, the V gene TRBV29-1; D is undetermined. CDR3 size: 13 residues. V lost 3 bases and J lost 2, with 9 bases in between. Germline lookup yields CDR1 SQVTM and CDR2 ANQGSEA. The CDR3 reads CSVDALYTDTQYF. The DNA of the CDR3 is TGCAGCGTTGATGCCCTTTACACAGATACGCAGTATTTT.

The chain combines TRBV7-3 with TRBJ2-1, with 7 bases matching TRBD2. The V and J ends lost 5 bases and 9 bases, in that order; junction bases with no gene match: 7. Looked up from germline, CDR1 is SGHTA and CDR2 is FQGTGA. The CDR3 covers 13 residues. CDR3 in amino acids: CASSRGSRAEQFF. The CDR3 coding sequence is TGTGCCAGCAGCCGCGGGAGTAGGGCTGAGCAGTTCTTC.

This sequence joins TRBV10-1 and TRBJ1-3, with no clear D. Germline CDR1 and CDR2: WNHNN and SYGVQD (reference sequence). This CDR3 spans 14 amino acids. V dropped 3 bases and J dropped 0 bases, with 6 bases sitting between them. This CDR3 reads CASSEGSSGNTIYF. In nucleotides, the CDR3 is TGCGCCAGCAGTGAAGGGAGCTCTGGAAACACCATATATTTT.